The sequence of this T cell receptor (beta chain) was determined in a study of CD8+ T cells in alopecia areata. Germline CDR1 is SGDLS and CDR2 is YYNGEE. The CDR3 consists of 15 residues. V lost 0 bases, J lost 0 bases, and 8 bases lay in between. As the sequencing template, cDNA was produced by extracting RNA and reverse transcribing it. Libraries were prepared by immunoSEQ multiplex PCR; TCRdb keeps only in-frame clonotypes and omits some of them. This table holds about 100,000 clones, 55% to 70% found once. The sequence was collected from a human donor with alopecia areata. This rearrangement joins TRBV9 to TRBJ2-3; D call uncertain. The specimen sequenced was NKG2D-low CD8+ T cells sorted from blood. CDR3 loop: CASSVGARSTDTQYF. In nucleotides, the CDR3 is TGTGCCAGCAGCGTAGGGGCTAGAAGCACAGATACGCAGTATTTT.